The 11 T cell receptor beta chains presented below share a single source sample, sequenced in a study of OX40 agonist ivuxolimab in advanced cancers. Assay used: immunoSEQ multiplex PCR; TCRdb lists only in-frame clones, some missing. The sample includes about 80,000 clones, just under 95% of them seen just once. This material consisted of CD4+ or CD8+ T cells sorted from blood, taken in a trial of the OX40 agonist ivuxolimab. These receptors were collected from an adult with an advanced solid tumor such as melanoma, head and neck, liver or kidney cancer.

This sequence joins TRBV6-6 and TRBJ1-1; D unresolved. Trimming took off 1 base at V and 1 base at J, with 7 bases between the two ends. The CDR3 has 14 amino acids. Germline V CDR1 and CDR2: MNHNY, SVGAGI (reference sequence). CDR3: CASSYFEGNTEAFF. CDR3 DNA sequence: TGTGCCAGCAGTTACTTCGAGGGGAACACTGAAGCTTTCTTT.

This sequence joins TRBV28 and TRBJ2-7; 9 nucleotides line up with TRBD1. Germline-derived CDR1 and CDR2 are MDHEN and SYDVKM. This CDR3 is built from 15 residues. After removal of 5 bases from V and 4 bases from J, the junction contained 9 bases not matched to a gene. The CDR3 DNA sequence: TGTGCCAGCAGTACCCCGGGACAGGGAACGTACGAGCAGTACTTC. Translation: CASSTPGQGTYEQYF.

The chain carries TRBV15 and TRBJ2-7; 12 nucleotides agree with TRBD1. The ends lost 1 base at V and 4 bases at J; junction bases unmatched: 2. Germline CDR1 LNHNV, CDR2 YYDKDF (reference sequence). The CDR3 loop spans 15 amino acids. DNA of the CDR3: TGTGCCACCAGCAGAGCGGGACAGGGGGCTTACGAGCAGTACTTC. It specifies CATSRAGQGAYEQYF.

The chain recombines TRBV7-2 with TRBJ2-7; D tentatively reads TRBD1 or TRBD2 (5 bases each). Trimming pared 4 bases from V and 7 bases from J, leaving 17 bases between. The length of the CDR3 is 14 residues. Germline CDR1 is SGHTA and CDR2 is FQGNSA. CDR3 nucleotide sequence: TGTGCCAGCAGCTCCGGGACCGTCCACTGGGAGCAGTACTTC. Its protein product is CASSSGTVHWEQYF.

A remark on this clone: Within the sample, other DNA sequences also encode this same CDR3. The CDR3 nucleotides read TGTGCCAGCAGCCCACAGGTCGAGCAGTACTTC. Its translation: CASSPQVEQYF. The chain combines TRBV7-2 with TRBJ2-7; D is perhaps TRBD1 (5 bases). CDR1 and CDR2 from the germline V gene are SGHTA and FQGNSA. Trimming cost V 5 bases and J 6 bases, with 8 bases left between them. The CDR3 consists of 11 residues.

V is TRBV30 and J is TRBJ2-3, with D possibly TRBD1 on 6 matching bases. V gave up 3 bases and J gave up 0 bases, with 10 bases separating them. The CDR3 consists of 14 residues. Per the germline V gene, CDR1 is GTSNPN and CDR2 is SVGIG (reference sequence). Written as DNA, the CDR3 is TGTGCCTGGAGACAGGGTTTTAGCACAGATACGCAGTATTTT. Residues: CAWRQGFSTDTQYF.

This chain connects TRBV7-2 to TRBJ1-1, with 8 bases matching TRBD1. After removal of 5 bases from V and 10 bases from J, the junction contained 12 bases not matched to a gene. The germline V gene encodes CDR1 SGHTA and CDR2 FQGNSA. The CDR3 spans 14 residues. The CDR3 DNA is TGTGCCAGCAGCCCGGGGGAGACAGGGGTTATAGCTTTCTTT. It translates to CASSPGETGVIAFF.

J is TRBJ2-2 and V is TRBV6-5; D is unresolved. Trimming cost V 2 bases and J 6 bases, with 13 bases left between them. CDR1 MNHEY and CDR2 SVGAGI come from the germline V gene. The CDR3 is made up of 15 amino acids. The CDR3 sequence is CASSYVGVGAGELFF. CDR3 DNA sequence: TGTGCCAGCAGTTACGTCGGAGTCGGAGCCGGGGAGCTGTTTTTT.

The chain combines TRBV5-4 with TRBJ2-3; 11 bases match TRBD2. The CDR3 totals 16 residues. Germline V CDR1 and CDR2: SGHNT, YYREEE (reference sequence). With V trimmed by 2 bases and J by 2 bases, 4 bases remained unmatched. CDR3 bases: TGTGCCAGCAGCTTTTTGACTAGCGGGGACACAGATACGCAGTATTTT. Amino acids: CASSFLTSGDTDTQYF. Looking up the rest from reference TRBV5-4 and TRBJ2-3 gives the full variable domain: ETGVTQSPTHLIKTRGQQVTLRCSSQSGHNTVSWYQQALGQGPQFIFQYYREEENGRGNFPPRFSGLQFPNYSSELNVNALELDDSALYLCASSFLTSGDTDTQYFGPGTRLTVL.

The chain couples TRBV2 to TRBJ2-4, with D uncertain. In germline, CDR1 is SNHLY, CDR2 FYNNEI. The V and J ends lost 4 bases and 1 base respectively, with 8 bases between them. This CDR3 is 14 amino acids long. The CDR3 is CASSGLSAKNIQYF. The CDR3 DNA reads TGTGCCAGCAGTGGACTGTCGGCCAAAAACATTCAGTACTTC. Complete variable domain (other parts from reference TRBV2 and TRBJ2-4): EPEVTQTPSHQVTQMGQEVILRCVPISNHLYFYWYRQILGQKVEFLVSFYNNEISEKSEIFDDQFSVERPDGSNFTLKIRSTKLEDSAMYFCASSGLSAKNIQYFGAGTRLSVL.

The V call is TRBV7-2, the J call TRBJ2-5, with 9 bases identical to TRBD2. Germline-derived CDR1 and CDR2 are SGHTA and FQGNSA. The CDR3 is 17 residues long. Germline trimming cut 5 bases from V and 4 bases from J; bases unmatched to any gene: 14. CDR3 DNA sequence: TGTGCCAGCAGCCGACGGCTGGGGCTAGCGGGAAGAGAGACCCAGTACTTC. Protein sequence: CASSRRLGLAGRETQYF.